The rows below give T cell receptor beta chains drawn from one sample of a study of blood T cell repertoires in COVID-19. Repertoires were generated with immunoSEQ multiplex PCR, while TCRdb's copy carries only in-frame clones and drops some. The repertoire includes fewer than 200,000 clones, roughly 85% of them detected once, and approximately 4.4% sits in the top ten. Sequencing was carried out using PBMCs or T cells enriched from blood (not recorded which). These receptors were taken from a woman aged 50 to 60 who had recovered from COVID-19. CDR3s include the opening cysteine and the closing phenylalanine or tryptophan. D genes are given only for firm matches. Expanded clones get a size class; other rows say once, few or many, or leave the size out.

clone_size: -; j_call: TRBJ1-1; d_call: -; v_call: TRBV30; cdr3_aa: CAWSPLGAEAFF; cdr3_nt: TGTGCCTGGAGTCCCCTCGGGGCTGAAGCTTTCTTT
clone_size: few; j_call: TRBJ1-5; d_call: -; v_call: TRBV18; cdr3_aa: CASSPSGDQPQHF; cdr3_nt: TGTGCCAGCTCACCATCGGGGGATCAGCCCCAGCATTTT
clone_size: few; j_call: TRBJ1-2; d_call: -; v_call: TRBV10-3; cdr3_aa: CAISEAGGAAYGYTF; cdr3_nt: TGTGCCATCAGTGAGGCGGGGGGCGCAGCCTATGGCTACACCTTC
clone_size: -; j_call: TRBJ2-1; d_call: -; v_call: TRBV19; cdr3_aa: CASTLESGLRNEQFF; cdr3_nt: TGTGCCAGTACCCTGGAGTCGGGACTGCGGAATGAGCAGTTCTTC
clone_size: -; j_call: TRBJ2-3; d_call: TRBD2; v_call: TRBV7-3; cdr3_aa: CASSPLAGGRGDTQYF; cdr3_nt: TGTGCCAGCAGCCCCCTGGCGGGGGGGCGGGGAGATACGCAGTATTTT
clone_size: -; j_call: TRBJ1-5; d_call: TRBD1; v_call: TRBV27; cdr3_aa: CASSGGTGAFQPQHF; cdr3_nt: TGTGCCAGCAGTGGTGGGACAGGGGCTTTTCAGCCCCAGCATTTT
clone_size: -; j_call: TRBJ1-5; d_call: -; v_call: TRBV19; cdr3_aa: CASSMGLNQPQHF; cdr3_nt: TGTGCCAGTAGTATGGGACTTAATCAGCCCCAGCATTTT
clone_size: -; j_call: TRBJ1-1; d_call: -; v_call: TRBV7-2; cdr3_aa: CASSFAGANTEAFF; cdr3_nt: TGTGCCAGCAGCTTCGCGGGGGCGAACACTGAAGCTTTCTTT
clone_size: few; j_call: TRBJ1-1; d_call: -; v_call: TRBV28; cdr3_aa: CASTPSNTEAFF; cdr3_nt: TGTGCCAGCACCCCGTCGAACACTGAAGCTTTCTTT
clone_size: -; j_call: TRBJ2-3; d_call: TRBD2; v_call: TRBV7-9; cdr3_aa: CASRPRSGIIPYTDTQYF; cdr3_nt: TGTGCCAGCAGACCCCGTAGCGGGATAATTCCTTACACAGATACGCAGTATTTT
clone_size: -; j_call: TRBJ1-6; d_call: TRBD1; v_call: TRBV7-9; cdr3_aa: CASSLAQGAENSPLHF; cdr3_nt: TGTGCCAGCAGCTTAGCACAGGGGGCTGAGAATTCACCCCTCCACTTT
clone_size: -; j_call: TRBJ1-2; d_call: -; v_call: TRBV19; cdr3_aa: CASSTTGNYGYTF; cdr3_nt: TGTGCCAGTAGTACGACAGGCAACTATGGCTACACCTTC
clone_size: -; j_call: TRBJ2-3; d_call: -; v_call: TRBV24-1; cdr3_aa: CATSGSGTDTQYF; cdr3_nt: TGTGCCACCAGTGGTTCAGGCACAGATACGCAGTATTTT
clone_size: few; j_call: TRBJ2-2; d_call: -; v_call: TRBV5-6; cdr3_aa: CASSYGTQNTGELFF; cdr3_nt: TGTGCCAGCAGCTACGGGACACAGAACACCGGGGAGCTGTTTTTT
clone_size: -; j_call: TRBJ1-6; d_call: -; v_call: TRBV6-5; cdr3_aa: CASSRPDNSPLHF; cdr3_nt: TGTGCCAGCAGCCGTCCCGATAATTCACCCCTCCACTTT
clone_size: few; j_call: TRBJ1-4; d_call: -; v_call: TRBV11-2; cdr3_aa: CASSPDSQKLFF; cdr3_nt: TGTGCCAGCAGCCCCGACAGTCAAAAACTGTTTTTT
clone_size: -; j_call: TRBJ1-5; d_call: TRBD1; v_call: TRBV6-5; cdr3_aa: CASSQGDRVHQPQHF; cdr3_nt: TGTGCCAGCAGTCAGGGAGACAGGGTTCATCAGCCCCAGCATTTT
clone_size: few; j_call: TRBJ1-2; d_call: TRBD1; v_call: TRBV5-6; cdr3_aa: CASSLRQGGYTF; cdr3_nt: TGTGCCAGCAGCTTGCGACAGGGAGGCTACACCTTC
clone_size: -; j_call: TRBJ1-2; d_call: TRBD1; v_call: TRBV27; cdr3_aa: CASSLRTGGLYGYTF; cdr3_nt: TGTGCCAGCAGTTTACGGACAGGGGGCCTCTATGGCTACACCTTC
clone_size: -; j_call: TRBJ1-2; d_call: TRBD1; v_call: TRBV28; cdr3_aa: CASSLEGQGSYGYTF; cdr3_nt: TGTGCCAGCAGTCTCGAGGGACAGGGGTCGTATGGCTACACCTTC
clone_size: -; j_call: TRBJ1-2; d_call: -; v_call: TRBV7-2; cdr3_aa: CASTPAGGRDGYTF; cdr3_nt: TGTGCCAGCACCCCTGCGGGGGGCCGGGATGGCTACACCTTC
clone_size: -; j_call: TRBJ2-5; d_call: TRBD2; v_call: TRBV27; cdr3_aa: CASSPPRLAGLQETQYF; cdr3_nt: TGTGCCAGCAGTCCACCGAGACTAGCGGGGCTCCAAGAGACCCAGTACTTC
clone_size: -; j_call: TRBJ1-6; d_call: -; v_call: TRBV11-2; cdr3_aa: CASNAALGSPLHF; cdr3_nt: TGTGCCAGCAACGCGGCCCTCGGTTCTCCCCTCCACTTT
clone_size: -; j_call: TRBJ1-3; d_call: -; v_call: TRBV15; cdr3_aa: CATSRDGQGRVLSGNTIYF; cdr3_nt: TGTGCCACCAGCAGAGATGGGCAGGGGAGGGTTCTCTCTGGAAACACCATATATTTT
clone_size: -; j_call: TRBJ1-2; d_call: -; v_call: TRBV3-1/TRBV3-2; cdr3_aa: CASSPVGGLSYGYTF; cdr3_nt: TGTGCCAGCAGCCCCGTGGGGGGGTTGAGCTATGGCTACACCTTC
clone_size: once; j_call: TRBJ1-6; d_call: -; v_call: TRBV3-1/TRBV3-2; cdr3_aa: CASSPRGSRSFHF; cdr3_nt: TGTGCCAGCAGCCCACGAGGGTCCAGGAGTTTCCACTTT
clone_size: -; j_call: TRBJ1-1; d_call: TRBD1; v_call: TRBV4-1; cdr3_aa: CASSHPGQGVTEAFF; cdr3_nt: TGCGCCAGCAGCCACCCGGGACAGGGAGTCACTGAAGCTTTCTTT
clone_size: -; j_call: TRBJ2-1; d_call: -; v_call: TRBV5-4; cdr3_aa: CASSLDPRGNEQFF; cdr3_nt: TGTGCCAGCAGCTTGGACCCGAGGGGGAATGAGCAGTTCTTC
clone_size: -; j_call: TRBJ2-5; d_call: -; v_call: TRBV5-1; cdr3_aa: CASTSTGQETQYF; cdr3_nt: TGCGCCAGCACATCGACAGGCCAAGAGACCCAGTACTTC
clone_size: -; j_call: TRBJ2-1; d_call: TRBD2; v_call: TRBV6-6; cdr3_aa: CASIGLAGDNEQFF; cdr3_nt: TGTGCCAGCATCGGACTAGCGGGAGACAATGAGCAGTTCTTC
clone_size: -; j_call: TRBJ1-5; d_call: -; v_call: TRBV7-2; cdr3_aa: CASSPGVALNQPQHF; cdr3_nt: TGTGCCAGCAGCCCCGGGGTGGCCCTCAATCAGCCCCAGCATTTT
clone_size: -; j_call: TRBJ1-6; d_call: -; v_call: TRBV30; cdr3_aa: CAWSALDRVNSPLHF; cdr3_nt: TGTGCCTGGAGCGCCCTGGACAGAGTTAATTCACCCCTCCACTTT
clone_size: -; j_call: TRBJ2-1; d_call: -; v_call: TRBV6-4; cdr3_aa: CASTADYNEQFF; cdr3_nt: TGTGCCAGCACTGCGGACTACAATGAGCAGTTCTTC
clone_size: -; j_call: TRBJ2-1; d_call: TRBD2; v_call: TRBV6-5; cdr3_aa: CASSSPGLPAQGQFF; cdr3_nt: TGTGCCAGCAGTTCCCCGGGACTACCCGCTCAGGGGCAGTTCTTC
clone_size: -; j_call: TRBJ2-2; d_call: -; v_call: TRBV25-1; cdr3_aa: CASSELGPGELFF; cdr3_nt: TGTGCCAGCAGTGAATTGGGGCCCGGGGAGCTGTTTTTT
clone_size: once; j_call: TRBJ2-1; d_call: -; v_call: TRBV27; cdr3_aa: CASSFVGSGNEQFF; cdr3_nt: TGTGCCAGCAGTTTCGTCGGGTCGGGGAATGAGCAGTTCTTC
clone_size: -; j_call: TRBJ1-5; d_call: -; v_call: TRBV2; cdr3_aa: CASSTGRTNQPQHF; cdr3_nt: TGTGCCAGCAGTACCGGGAGGACAAATCAGCCCCAGCATTTT
clone_size: -; j_call: TRBJ2-5; d_call: TRBD1; v_call: TRBV7-6; cdr3_aa: CASSSGTGRSGQYF; cdr3_nt: TGTGCCAGCAGCTCTGGGACAGGCCGTAGTGGCCAGTACTTC
clone_size: -; j_call: TRBJ1-1; d_call: -; v_call: TRBV7-8; cdr3_aa: CASNLVSFRGEAFF; cdr3_nt: TGTGCCAGCAACCTGGTCTCATTTCGGGGTGAAGCTTTCTTT
clone_size: -; j_call: TRBJ2-3; d_call: TRBD2; v_call: TRBV7-8; cdr3_aa: CASSFRSATRLAGDADTQYF; cdr3_nt: TGTGCCAGCAGCTTCCGTTCTGCAACCCGCCTAGCGGGAGACGCAGATACGCAGTATTTT
clone_size: -; j_call: TRBJ1-5; d_call: TRBD1; v_call: TRBV7-2; cdr3_aa: CASRFGQGGQPQHF; cdr3_nt: TGTGCCAGCAGATTCGGACAGGGCGGTCAGCCCCAGCATTTT
clone_size: few; j_call: TRBJ2-1; d_call: -; v_call: TRBV6-5; cdr3_aa: CASMLVGGNEQFF; cdr3_nt: TGTGCCAGCATGTTGGTGGGAGGTAATGAGCAGTTCTTC
clone_size: -; j_call: TRBJ2-1; d_call: TRBD2; v_call: TRBV20-1; cdr3_aa: CSASAPTSGSYNEQFF; cdr3_nt: TGCAGTGCTAGTGCGCCGACTAGCGGGAGCTACAATGAGCAGTTCTTC
clone_size: -; j_call: TRBJ1-2; d_call: TRBD1; v_call: TRBV5-1; cdr3_aa: CASSLGGAGSYTF; cdr3_nt: TGCGCCAGCAGCCTAGGGGGCGCAGGAAGCTACACCTTC
clone_size: -; j_call: TRBJ2-1; d_call: TRBD2; v_call: TRBV7-2; cdr3_aa: CASSLDGRGSSYNEQFF; cdr3_nt: TGTGCCAGCAGCTTAGATGGGCGGGGGAGCTCCTACAATGAGCAGTTCTTC
clone_size: -; j_call: TRBJ1-4; d_call: TRBD1; v_call: TRBV28; cdr3_aa: CASSPRGQGGEKLFF; cdr3_nt: TGTGCCAGCAGTCCCAGGGGACAGGGGGGAGAAAAACTGTTTTTT
clone_size: -; j_call: TRBJ1-6; d_call: TRBD1; v_call: TRBV7-2; cdr3_aa: CASSLGLARGQGNSPLHF; cdr3_nt: TGTGCCAGCAGCTTAGGATTGGCTAGGGGACAGGGCAATTCACCCCTCCACTTT
clone_size: -; j_call: TRBJ1-4; d_call: TRBD1; v_call: TRBV10-3; cdr3_aa: CAIKGQGVEKLFF; cdr3_nt: TGTGCCATCAAGGGACAGGGGGTTGAAAAACTGTTTTTT